This T cell receptor (beta chain) was identified in a study of identical twins. This clonotype was seen only a few times. The antigen is unknown. Study results and caveats: With abundant cord blood beta clonotypes, insertions were fewer; memory repertoires showed no such pattern. Alpha sequences out of frame and shared by twins had excess low generation probability. Analyses of zero insertions could, in part, be confounded by invariant MAIT and iNKT cells.

This CDR3 comprises 15 residues. Germline assignment: CDR1 LNHNV and CDR2 YYDKDF (reference sequence). The junction had 9 bases not matched to a gene; V was cut back by 3 bases and J by 6 bases. Unique molecular identifiers were present on the cDNA, and a universal primer site came from template switching. In TCRdb, the 5' RACE reads were re-called with MiXCR into one record per CDR3 protein. Of 250,000 or so distinct CDR3 sequences in the sample, approximately 8.6% were seen once. These same records also appear under a second study, on yellow fever vaccine responses in identical twins.

This receptor was identified in a young woman in good health. The chain recombines TRBV15 with TRBJ2-3; 7 bases agree with TRBD1. Sequences were obtained from CD8+ T cells sorted from blood. CDR3 region: CATSSYRGTQDTQYF. The CDR3 coding sequence is TGTGCCACCAGCAGCTACAGGGGAACTCAGGATACGCAGTATTTT.